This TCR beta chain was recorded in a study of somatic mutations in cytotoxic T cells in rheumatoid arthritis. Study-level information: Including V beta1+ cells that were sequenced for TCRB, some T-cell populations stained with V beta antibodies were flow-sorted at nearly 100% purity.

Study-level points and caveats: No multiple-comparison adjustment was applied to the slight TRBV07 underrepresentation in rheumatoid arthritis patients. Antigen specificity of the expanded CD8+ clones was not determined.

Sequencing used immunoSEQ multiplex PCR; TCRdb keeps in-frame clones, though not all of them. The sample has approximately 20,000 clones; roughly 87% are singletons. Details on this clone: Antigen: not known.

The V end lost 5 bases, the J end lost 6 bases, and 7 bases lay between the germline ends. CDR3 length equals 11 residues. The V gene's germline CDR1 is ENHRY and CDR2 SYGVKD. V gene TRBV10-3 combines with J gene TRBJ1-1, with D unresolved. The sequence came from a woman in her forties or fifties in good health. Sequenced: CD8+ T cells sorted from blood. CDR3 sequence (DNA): TGTGCCATCAGTTCAGGACCTGAAGCTTTCTTT. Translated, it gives CAISSGPEAFF.